A selection of T cell receptor beta chains follows, all from one sample in a study of breast tumors, draining lymph nodes, adjacent tissues. Each CDR3 protein gets one entry after TCRdb re-called the multiplex PCR reads with MiXCR. Here the sample spans under 45,000 distinct CDR3 sequences, around 35% being singletons. Sequences were obtained from breast tumor tissue. These receptors were obtained from a female donor with breast cancer. Some clones in this sample may be carry-over from other donors' samples. Each CDR3 is given without its conserved first and last residue. Only part of the rows carry a size: once, few, many, or a class if the clone is expanded.

cdr3_aa | cdr3_length | j_call | clone_size | v_call
ASRRLAGGRRELF | 13 | TRBJ2-2 | many | TRBV12-3/TRBV12-4
ASSSGTDTQY | 10 | TRBJ2-3 | - | TRBV28
AWSVALSEQY | 10 | TRBJ2-7 | - | TRBV30
ASTITNAPSGVSNTGELF | 18 | TRBJ2-2 | - | TRBV7-9
ASSRRQGATDTQY | 13 | TRBJ2-3 | many | TRBV11-3
ASSHPGTNTYGYT | 13 | TRBJ1-2 | many | TRBV5-1
ASSVGGQSRSPLH | 13 | TRBJ1-6 | - | TRBV9
ASSDWGTDSTDTQY | 14 | TRBJ2-3 | - | TRBV10-2
ASMRDMATSGNTGELF | 16 | TRBJ2-2 | many | TRBV4-3
ASSQGAGGSGNTIY | 14 | TRBJ1-3 | - | TRBV3-1
ASSSLSAGVRNEQF | 14 | TRBJ2-1 | many | TRBV11-2
ASSTQQDQPQH | 11 | TRBJ1-5 | - | TRBV7-6
ASSARLAGAYEQY | 13 | TRBJ2-7 | once | TRBV2
ASSTGFNQPQH | 11 | TRBJ1-5 | - | TRBV27
ASNFGGHNQPQH | 12 | TRBJ1-5 | many | TRBV7-8
SATGATSEQY | 10 | TRBJ2-7 | many | TRBV20-1
SAVGGSFTDTQY | 12 | TRBJ2-3 | - | TRBV20-1
ASSEGPPKEQY | 11 | TRBJ2-7 | medium-sized | TRBV5-5
ASSRGQGWEQF | 11 | TRBJ2-1 | - | TRBV6-1
ASRGDRGHLLEQY | 13 | TRBJ2-7 | many | TRBV6-1
ASSHTGSTDTQY | 12 | TRBJ2-3 | many | TRBV4-1
AWSTVGSSPLH | 11 | TRBJ1-6 | many | TRBV30
SASGGTDTQY | 10 | TRBJ2-3 | many | TRBV20-1
ASSLRMGHSPLH | 12 | TRBJ1-6 | many | TRBV5-6
ATSDSPGSLLGQY | 13 | TRBJ2-3 | many | TRBV24-1
ASTGQRGGNIQY | 12 | TRBJ2-4 | - | TRBV7-2
TSSPSSGGTQY | 11 | TRBJ2-3 | - | TRBV3-1
ASSPHGGNYGYT | 12 | TRBJ1-2 | once | TRBV27
ASSLTLLAGVILSGTDTQY | 19 | TRBJ2-3 | - | TRBV7-3
ASSQGQKNNSPLH | 13 | TRBJ1-6 | many | TRBV4-3
SARELAGGSKNIQY | 14 | TRBJ2-4 | - | TRBV20-1
ASTGTVSYEQY | 11 | TRBJ2-7 | - | TRBV2
ASSPQIAGDTGELF | 14 | TRBJ2-2 | - | TRBV7-3
ASSLSGGTGELF | 12 | TRBJ2-2 | many | TRBV12-3/TRBV12-4
SARDLSGGELF | 11 | TRBJ2-2 | many | TRBV20-1
AGNYRPGFNEQF | 12 | TRBJ2-1 | - | TRBV6-5
SARDRGASPTGELF | 14 | TRBJ2-2 | - | TRBV20-1
ASSQRGLGNTIY | 12 | TRBJ1-3 | many | TRBV14
ASSLGARSYNEQF | 13 | TRBJ2-1 | many | TRBV5-8
ASSLLAGGSDTQY | 13 | TRBJ2-3 | many | TRBV7-2
ASSHDRATYEQY | 12 | TRBJ2-7 | - | TRBV4-2
ASSYDGQEAYEQY | 13 | TRBJ2-7 | many | TRBV6-5
ASSYETAYGYT | 11 | TRBJ1-2 | large | TRBV6-1
SAIRGGTLNYEQY | 13 | TRBJ2-7 | - | TRBV20-1
AWSLAAGGYT | 10 | TRBJ1-2 | few | TRBV30
ASSLGQGNTGELF | 13 | TRBJ2-2 | many | TRBV7-9
ASSDPGADYEQY | 12 | TRBJ2-7 | - | TRBV2
ASSHTDKYEQY | 11 | TRBJ2-7 | once | TRBV4-2
ASLQGRYEKLF | 11 | TRBJ1-4 | - | TRBV6-1
ANPTRSSYEQY | 11 | TRBJ2-7 | many | TRBV6-2/TRBV6-3
SVLPNTDTQY | 10 | TRBJ2-3 | many | TRBV29-1
ASRQFPGELF | 10 | TRBJ2-2 | many | TRBV25-1
AISEPPGRNSNYGYT | 15 | TRBJ1-2 | - | TRBV6-1
ASSPLTSHGYT | 11 | TRBJ1-2 | - | TRBV5-6
SASSRGPGKNIQY | 13 | TRBJ2-4 | many | TRBV20-1
ASDTGLGEKLF | 11 | TRBJ1-4 | many | TRBV25-1
TSSLNGDEQF | 10 | TRBJ2-1 | - | TRBV12-3/TRBV12-4
ASGPSAGPNEQF | 12 | TRBJ2-1 | many | TRBV7-8